One and the same sample provided the 21 T cell receptor beta chains below, sequenced in a study of blood T cell repertoires in COVID-19. This table comes from immunoSEQ multiplex PCR, and its TCRdb copy is limited to in-frame clones, with some not included. Here the sample spans some 220,000 clones, 65% to 90% being singletons. Sequencing was done on a sample of peripheral blood. The receptors stem from a woman aged 65 to 85 with COVID-19, enrolled during active disease.

The J gene is TRBJ2-7, the V gene TRBV3-1 (or the pseudogene TRBV3-2), with 8 bases fitting TRBD1. Losses at the gene ends were 4 bases for V and 13 bases for J; bases not matched to a gene: 9. Germline CDR1 is LGHDT and CDR2 is YNNKEL (reference sequence). The CDR3 has 12 amino acids. DNA of the CDR3: TGTGCCAGCAGCCCTACCGGACAGGGTTATTACTTC. It encodes CASSPTGQGYYF.

This clone occurred once. The J gene is TRBJ2-4, the V gene TRBV27, with 11 bases that match TRBD1. With V trimmed by 5 bases and J by 2 bases, 5 bases remained unmatched. The CDR3 runs to 16 residues. Germline V gene data show CDR1 as MNHEY and CDR2 as SMNVEV (reference sequence). The CDR3 protein is CASSGQGAGSKNIQYF. In DNA form, the CDR3 reads TGTGCCAGCAGTGGACAGGGGGCGGGCTCCAAAAACATTCAGTACTTC.

The chain combines TRBV5-1 with TRBJ1-2; D might be TRBD1 (5 bases). CDR3 length: 15 residues. Germline assignment: CDR1 SGHRS and CDR2 YFSETQ. The V gene lost 4 bases and the J gene lost 0 bases, with 13 bases spanning the gap. CDR3 in amino acids: CASSLTGITNYGYTF. The CDR3 DNA sequence: TGCGCCAGCAGCCTAACAGGAATTACTAACTATGGCTACACCTTC.

This sequence joins TRBV7-9 and TRBJ1-1; 8 bases agree with TRBD1. CDR1 SEHNR and CDR2 FQNEAQ come from the germline V gene (reference sequence). This CDR3 is built from 17 residues. Trimming removed 5 bases from V and 5 bases from J; junction bases left unmatched: 16. For the CDR3, the DNA is TGTGCCAGCAGCCGACTTGGTGCAGGGGGCTTCTTGACTGAAGCTTTCTTT. Its protein is CASSRLGAGGFLTEAFF.

The rearrangement uses TRBV27 and TRBJ2-4, with TRBD1 identical over 7 bases. With V trimmed by 1 base and J by 4 bases, 4 bases remained unmatched. This CDR3 spans 15 amino acids. The germline V gene encodes CDR1 MNHEY and CDR2 SMNVEV (reference sequence). CDR3 sequence reads: CASSLYGTVKNIQYF. In DNA form, the CDR3 reads TGTGCCAGCAGTTTATACGGGACAGTTAAAAACATTCAGTACTTC.

V and J are TRBV6-6 and TRBJ2-2; 9 bases agree with TRBD1. The CDR3 is 14 amino acids. Germline loops: CDR1 MNHNY, CDR2 SVGAGI (reference sequence). Trimming at V came to 8 bases and at J to 5 bases, leaving 6 bases not matched to a gene. The CDR3 DNA is TGTGCCAGCGGTAACAGGGGGCGGACCGGGGAGCTGTTTTTT. It is translated as CASGNRGRTGELFF.

The chain carries TRBV7-8 and TRBJ1-2; D unresolved. Trimming took 5 bases from V and 6 from J, leaving 19 bases between them. Germline CDR1 reads SGHVS; CDR2 reads FQNEAQ. This CDR3 has 15 residues. CDR3 sequence: CASSLRTDKRDGYTF. Here the CDR3 DNA reads TGTGCCAGCAGCCTCCGTACAGACAAGAGGGATGGCTACACCTTC.

This clone came up once. V and J are TRBV19 and TRBJ1-4, with 10 positions matching TRBD1. The CDR3 extends over 15 amino acids. V was clipped by 7 bases and J by 8 bases; unmatched bases: 10. CDR1 and CDR2 (germline): LNHDA, SQIVND (reference sequence). This chain's CDR3 is CASTITGQGWEKLFF. In nucleotides, the CDR3 is TGTGCCAGTACCATTACGGGACAGGGGTGGGAAAAACTGTTTTTT.

This clone was found once. The rearrangement joins TRBV4-2 to TRBJ2-6; D might be TRBD1 (6 bases). Looked up from germline, CDR1 is LGHNA and CDR2 is YNFKEQ. The CDR3 extends over 16 amino acids. The V end lost 2 bases, the J end lost 2 bases, and 10 bases lay between the germline ends. CDR3 nucleotides: TGTGCCAGCAGCCAACGACAGGTCGCTGGGGCCAACGTCCTGACTTTC. Protein product: CASSQRQVAGANVLTF.

This chain joins TRBV27 and TRBJ1-2; the match to TRBD1 covers 8 bases. Germline CDR1 and CDR2: MNHEY and SMNVEV (reference sequence). The CDR3 sequence is 14 residues long. The V segment lost 6 bases and the J segment 8 bases; nucleotides outside the gene matches: 11. The CDR3 bases are TGTGCCAGCAGCCAGGGCAGGGGGCAGAGGGGCTACACCTTC. Its protein is CASSQGRGQRGYTF.

V gene TRBV11-2 combines with J gene TRBJ2-2; 7 bases are shared with TRBD1. Per germline, CDR1 SGHAT and CDR2 FQNNGV. V was clipped by 6 bases and J by 1 base; unmatched bases: 2. This CDR3 spans 14 amino acids. CDR3 residues: CASRRTGNTGELFF. In nucleotides, the CDR3 is TGTGCCAGCAGGAGGACAGGGAACACCGGGGAGCTGTTTTTT.

As DNA, the CDR3 is TGTGCCAGCAGTTTGACAGGGAGTCACGAGCAGTACTTC. Amino acid sequence: CASSLTGSHEQYF. The chain joins TRBV27 to TRBJ2-7, with TRBD1 identical over 7 bases. This CDR3 is 13 amino acids long. V shed 3 bases, J shed 5 bases, and the junction held 4 bases outside the gene matches. CDR1 and CDR2 (germline): MNHEY, SMNVEV (reference sequence).

The chain employs TRBV7-6 and TRBJ1-2; a weak D match, TRBD1 (5 bases). In germline, CDR1 is SGHVS, CDR2 FNYEAQ. V was clipped by 5 bases and J by 2 bases, with 15 bases between them. The CDR3 has 15 amino acids. The CDR3 DNA sequence: TGTGCCAGCAGCAAACTAGGGGCGGGGAACTATGGCTACACCTTC. Translated, it gives CASSKLGAGNYGYTF.

The chain employs TRBV3-1 (or the pseudogene TRBV3-2) and TRBJ1-1; D possibly corresponds to TRBD1 (6 bases). CDR3 size: 15 residues. V gave up 3 bases and J gave up 1 base, with 12 bases separating them. CDR1 is LGHDT, CDR2 YNNKEL, per germline (reference sequence). The CDR3 region has the DNA TGTGCCAGCAGCCAGAGGGGGGGCGGGAACACTGAAGCTTTCTTT. It codes for CASSQRGGGNTEAFF.

The V and J genes are TRBV11-3 and TRBJ2-5, with 11 bases aligning to TRBD2. Losses at the gene ends were 3 bases for V and 4 bases for J; bases not matched to a gene: 7. The CDR3 consists of 16 residues. Per the germline V gene, CDR1 is SGHNT and CDR2 is YENEEA. The CDR3 DNA follows: TGTGCCAGCAGCTTGTCGACTAGCGGGGTTGGAGAGACCCAGTACTTC. Translating gives CASSLSTSGVGETQYF.

V and J are TRBV7-2 and TRBJ2-1, with D maybe TRBD1 (6 bases). CDR1 is SGHTA, CDR2 FQGNSA, per germline. With 6 bases removed from V and 6 bases from J, the gap between germline ends came to 15 bases. This CDR3 has 14 amino acids. CDR3 coding DNA: TGTGCCAGCAGACCGCCCCCAGGGGCCAATGAGCAGTTCTTC. Translated: CASRPPPGANEQFF. Combining the CDR3 with reference TRBV7-2 and TRBJ2-1 gives the whole variable domain GAGVSQSPSNKVTEKGKDVELRCDPISGHTALYWYRQSLGQGLEFLIYFQGNSAPDKSGLPSDRFSAERTGGSVSTLTIQRTQQEDSAVYLCASRPPPGANEQFFGPGTRLTVL.

The chain is built from TRBV6-2 or TRBV6-3 and TRBJ2-1; 14 bases fit TRBD2. The CDR3 loop spans 17 amino acids. J gave up 8 bases and V 6 bases, and 12 bases lay outside the gene matches. The germline gives CDR1 MNHEY, CDR2 SVGEGT. The CDR3 protein is CASSPRLAGGPRDEQFF. The CDR3 bases are TGTGCCAGCAGCCCTAGACTAGCGGGAGGGCCCAGGGATGAGCAGTTCTTC.

Written as DNA, the CDR3 is TGCGCCAGCGGAACCCTCGGGGGGGCAACAGATACGCAGTATTTT. Encoded protein: CASGTLGGATDTQYF. The rearrangement links TRBV5-1 to TRBJ2-3; the match to TRBD2 covers 8 bases. This CDR3 is 15 amino acids long. The trim removed 7 bases at V and 3 bases at J, leaving 10 bases unmatched. Germline V gives CDR1 SGHRS, CDR2 YFSETQ.

This chain links TRBV7-9 with TRBJ2-3, with 8 bases aligning to TRBD2. This CDR3 region has 15 residues. The germline V gene encodes CDR1 SEHNR and CDR2 FQNEAQ (reference sequence). J lost 5 bases, V lost 1 base, and 5 bases had no gene match. The CDR3 sequence is CASSLDGGAVDTQYF. The CDR3 DNA is TGTGCCAGCAGCTTAGACGGGGGGGCCGTAGATACGCAGTATTTT.

The chain recombines TRBV7-3 with TRBJ2-1; 8 positions match TRBD1. The CDR3 contains 15 residues. Trimming took 5 bases from V and 5 from J; bases not matched to a gene: 8. Germline CDR1 is SGHTA and CDR2 is FQGTGA. CDR3 in DNA: TGTGCCAGCAGCCTCCCCGGGACAGGAAACAATGAGCAGTTCTTC. Its translation is CASSLPGTGNNEQFF.

The chain is built from TRBV9 and TRBJ1-2; TRBD1 is a possible D gene (5 bases). The germline V and J ends were trimmed by 2 bases and 8 bases, with 19 bases remaining between them. CDR1 and CDR2 (germline): SGDLS, YYNGEE. The CDR3 length is 15 residues. DNA for the CDR3: TGTGCCAGCAGCGTGTCGGGCAGGGTTGAGGAAGGCTACACCTTC. The encoded protein is CASSVSGRVEEGYTF.